This T cell receptor (beta chain) appears in the sequencing data of a study of identical twins. With regard to this clonotype: Its antigen is undetermined.

The V gene lost 9 bases and the J gene lost 0 bases, with 22 bases spanning the gap. The length of the CDR3 is 17 residues. Germline V gene data show CDR1 as MDHEN and CDR2 as SYDVKM. Findings and caveats of the study: The degree of excess twin sharing was weaker in beta out-of-frame sequences. Invariant MAIT and iNKT cells may have partly biased zero-insertion analyses.

TCRdb independently ran MiXCR on the 5' RACE reads; one entry per CDR3 protein. The top ten hold less than 0.35% of the sample, which has 1.5 million to 2 million distinct CDR3 sequences, 32% seen once. Sequenced input: cord blood. This sequence originates from a newborn girl in good health. V gene TRBV28 combines with J gene TRBJ2-3, with D possibly being TRBD1 (7 bases). CDR3 region: CASWGAGGFSSTDTQYF. CDR3 bases: TGTGCCAGTTGGGGGGCAGGGGGGTTTTCTAGCACAGATACGCAGTATTTT.